This paragraph covers one T cell receptor (beta chain) sequence. As yet, its antigen is unknown. Breast cancer patients provided tissue from their axillary draining lymph nodes. The data originate from a study of breast tumors, draining lymph nodes, adjacent tissues. TCRdb reprocessed the multiplex PCR reads via MiXCR and lists one record per CDR3 protein. The sample lists 200,000 to 250,000 distinct CDR3 sequences, roughly 32% occurring once. Germline CDR1 SEHNR, CDR2 FQNEAQ (reference sequence). V shed 5 bases, J shed 2 bases, and the junction held 4 bases outside the gene matches. The CDR3 covers 15 residues. Findings and limits, study-wide: The lymph node origin of tumor T cells was framed as consistent with a hypothesis, not demonstrated. Most tumor T cells seemingly derive from lymph node, then expand in tumor. Luminal-like breast cancer showed significantly greater tumor-nontumor repertoire similarity than basal-like breast cancer did. Compared with lymph nodes, tumors were less diverse; compared with nontumor tissue, more.

The chain uses TRBV7-9 and TRBJ2-7; TRBD1 matches 12 bases. The source is a female donor with breast cancer. Some clones in this sample may be carry-over from other donors' samples. The sequenced material came from axillary lymph node tissue. CDR3 sequence (DNA): TGTGCCAGCAGCGGGACAGGGGGCGCGACCTACGAGCAGTACTTC. The encoded protein is CASSGTGGATYEQYF.